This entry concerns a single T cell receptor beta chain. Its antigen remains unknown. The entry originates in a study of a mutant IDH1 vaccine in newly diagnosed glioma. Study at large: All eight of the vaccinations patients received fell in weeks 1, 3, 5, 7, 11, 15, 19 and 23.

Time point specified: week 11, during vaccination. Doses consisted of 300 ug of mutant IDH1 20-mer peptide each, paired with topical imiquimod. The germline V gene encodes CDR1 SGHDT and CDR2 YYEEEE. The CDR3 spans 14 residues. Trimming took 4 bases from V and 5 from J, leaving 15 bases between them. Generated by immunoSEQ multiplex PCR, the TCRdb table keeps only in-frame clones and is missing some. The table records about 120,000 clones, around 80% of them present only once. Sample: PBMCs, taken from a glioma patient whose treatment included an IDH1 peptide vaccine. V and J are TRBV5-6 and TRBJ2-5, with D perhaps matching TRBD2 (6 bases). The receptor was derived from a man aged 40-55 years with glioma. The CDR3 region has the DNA TGTGCCAGCAGCACGGGACTCAACGACGAGACCCAGTACTTC. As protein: CASSTGLNDETQYF. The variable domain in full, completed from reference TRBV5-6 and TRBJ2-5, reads DAGVTQSPTHLIKTRGQQVTLRCSPKSGHDTVSWYQQALGQGPQFIFQYYEEEERQRGNFPDRFSGHQFPNYSSELNVNALLLGDSALYLCASSTGLNDETQYFGPGTRLLVL.